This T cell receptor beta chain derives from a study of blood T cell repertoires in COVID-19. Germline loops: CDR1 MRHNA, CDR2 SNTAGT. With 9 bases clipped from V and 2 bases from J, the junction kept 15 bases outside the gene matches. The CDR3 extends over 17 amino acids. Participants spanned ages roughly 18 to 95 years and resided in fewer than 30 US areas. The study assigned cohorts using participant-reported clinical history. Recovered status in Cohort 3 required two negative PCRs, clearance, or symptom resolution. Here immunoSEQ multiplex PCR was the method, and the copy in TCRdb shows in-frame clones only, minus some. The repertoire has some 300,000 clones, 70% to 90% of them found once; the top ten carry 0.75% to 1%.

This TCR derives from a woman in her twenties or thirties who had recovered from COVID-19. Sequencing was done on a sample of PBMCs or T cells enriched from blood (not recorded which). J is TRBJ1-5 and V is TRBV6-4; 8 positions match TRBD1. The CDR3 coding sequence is TGTGCCAGTGTTGGGACAGGTGATCTTTGGGGCAATCAGCCCCAGCATTTT. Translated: CASVGTGDLWGNQPQHF.